These 27 T cell receptor beta chains were sequenced from one sample in a study of blood T cell repertoires in COVID-19. Using immunoSEQ multiplex PCR, the repertoire was profiled, and TCRdb retains in-frame clones only, with some absent. The sample lists around 63,000 clones, more than 75% occurring once. The specimen sequenced was peripheral blood. The receptors shown here come from a woman aged 60 to 75 with acute or convalescent COVID-19.

V usage is TRBV6-6 and J usage is TRBJ1-4, with D possibly matching TRBD1 (6 bases). Trimming shortened V by 4 bases and J by 8 bases, and 14 bases separated the two germline ends. Germline CDR1 and CDR2: MNHNY and SVGAGI (reference sequence). The CDR3 has 14 amino acids. CDR3 sequence: CASSFPRGGEKLFF. The CDR3, as DNA: TGTGCCAGCAGTTTCCCCAGGGGAGGGGAAAAACTGTTTTTT.

The chain has TRBV6-4 and TRBJ2-3; D possibly corresponds to TRBD1 (9 bases). The CDR3 totals 19 residues. The V end was cut by 2 bases, the J end by 6 bases, with 27 bases between. Germline loops: CDR1 MRHNA, CDR2 SNTAGT. CDR3 region: CASSDGDREAAGEGDTQYF. The CDR3 DNA sequence: TGTGCCAGCAGTGACGGGGACAGGGAGGCAGCGGGAGAGGGGGATACGCAGTATTTT.

The chain combines TRBV14 with TRBJ2-1; TRBD1 agrees at 8 bases. This CDR3 region has 13 residues. The junction had 9 bases not matched to a gene; V was cut back by 9 bases and J by 8 bases. Germline lookup yields CDR1 SGHDN and CDR2 FVKESK. The CDR3 nucleotides read TGTGCCAGTACGTGGACAGGGCGCCATGAGCAGTTCTTC. It specifies CASTWTGRHEQFF. Supplemented by reference TRBV14 and TRBJ2-1, the full variable domain reads EAGVTQFPSHSVIEKGQTVTLRCDPISGHDNLYWYRRVMGKEIKFLLHFVKESKQDESGMPNNRFLAERTGGTYSTLKVQPAELEDSGVYFCASTWTGRHEQFFGPGTRLTVL.

This chain links TRBV4-3 with TRBJ1-5; TRBD1 aligns across 7 bases. Losses at the gene ends were 3 bases for V and 4 bases for J; bases not matched to a gene: 3. The CDR3 covers 14 residues. Germline V lookup: CDR1 LGHNA, CDR2 YSLEER. This CDR3 reads CASSQGTENQPQHF. The CDR3 region has the DNA TGCGCCAGCAGCCAGGGGACAGAAAATCAGCCCCAGCATTTT.

V and J are TRBV7-8 and TRBJ1-4, with D possibly matching TRBD1 (6 bases). This CDR3 region has 16 residues. Germline V CDR1 and CDR2: SGHVS, FQNEAQ. The V end was cut by 4 bases, the J end by 8 bases, with 20 bases between. The CDR3 loop reads CASSSPSPGRGEKLFF. In DNA form, the CDR3 reads TGTGCCAGCAGCTCCCCATCGCCCGGGAGGGGGGAAAAACTGTTTTTT.

In regard to this clone: At the DNA level, this CDR3 is encoded by other sequences in the same sample as well. The chain carries TRBV20-1 and TRBJ1-4; no clear D. The V end was cut by 3 bases, the J end by 3 bases, with 8 bases between. The CDR3 runs to 13 residues. Germline CDR1 reads DFQATT; CDR2 reads SNEGSKA (reference sequence). This chain's CDR3 is CSASLRSNEKLFF. The DNA of the CDR3 is TGCAGTGCTAGTCTCAGGTCTAATGAAAAACTGTTTTTT.

This clone appeared a single time. The rearrangement joins TRBV12-3 or TRBV12-4 to TRBJ1-2, with unresolved D. The germline V and J ends were trimmed by 5 bases and 4 bases, with 11 bases remaining between them. CDR3 size: 13 residues. CDR3 residues: CASSMSGGYGYTF. The CDR3 DNA reads as TGTGCCAGCAGTATGTCGGGAGGCTATGGCTACACCTTC.

V and J are TRBV5-4 and TRBJ1-1; TRBD1 is a possible D gene (5 bases). V lost 4 bases and J lost 1, with 11 bases in between. Per the germline V gene, CDR1 is SGHNT and CDR2 is YYREEE (reference sequence). This CDR3 has 14 residues. CDR3: CASSADSKNTEAFF. The CDR3 bases are TGTGCCAGCAGCGCTGACAGCAAGAACACTGAAGCTTTCTTT.

Here the CDR3 reads CASSLPRQPQHF. The CDR3 DNA is TGTGCCAGTAGTTTGCCCCGGCAGCCCCAGCATTTT. The chain joins TRBV19 to TRBJ1-5; D gene unclear. Germline V gives CDR1 LNHDA, CDR2 SQIVND (reference sequence). The V gene lost 5 bases and the J gene lost 7 bases, with 9 bases spanning the gap. This CDR3 contains 12 residues. Together with reference TRBV19 and TRBJ1-5, the CDR3 gives the full variable domain: DGGITQSPKYLFRKEGQNVTLSCEQNLNHDAMYWYRQDPGQGLRLIYYSQIVNDFQKGDIAEGYSVSREKKESFPLTVTSAQKNPTAFYLCASSLPRQPQHFGDGTRLSIL.

The chain uses TRBV6-2 or TRBV6-3 and TRBJ2-3; TRBD2 matches 8 bases. With V trimmed by 4 bases and J by 4 bases, 4 bases remained unmatched. Germline V gives CDR1 MNHEY, CDR2 SVGEGT. The CDR3 sequence is 14 residues long. The DNA for the CDR3 is TGTGCCAGCAGTTCCCCCGGGGGGGCAGATACGCAGTATTTT. Amino acids: CASSSPGGADTQYF.

The chain links TRBV7-6 to TRBJ1-3; D is perhaps TRBD1 (5 bases). The germline gives CDR1 SGHVS, CDR2 FNYEAQ. Trimming pared 0 bases from V and 0 bases from J, leaving 9 bases between. The CDR3 covers 16 residues. The CDR3 DNA sequence: TGTGCCAGCAGCTTAGCGGGGGGGGGCTCTGGAAACACCATATATTTT. Protein: CASSLAGGGSGNTIYF.

This chain joins TRBV3-1 (or the pseudogene TRBV3-2) and TRBJ2-3; the match to TRBD1 covers 10 bases. Per germline, CDR1 LGHDT and CDR2 YNNKEL (reference sequence). V lost 2 bases, J lost 4 bases, and 6 bases stayed unmatched. The CDR3 has 16 residues. This chain's CDR3 is CASSQTTGGFADTQYF. CDR3 nucleotide sequence: TGTGCCAGCAGCCAAACGACAGGGGGCTTCGCAGATACGCAGTATTTT.

In DNA form, the CDR3 reads TGTGCCGTCGAGGAGGGTGGAAGAGGCAATCAGCCCCAGCATTTT. This gives the protein CAVEEGGRGNQPQHF. The chain links TRBV28 to TRBJ1-5; D gene ambiguous. The germline V gene encodes CDR1 MDHEN and CDR2 SYDVKM. The germline V and J ends were trimmed by 11 bases and 2 bases, with 19 bases remaining between them. The CDR3 consists of 15 residues.

The rearrangement joins TRBV19 to TRBJ1-1, with D possibly matching TRBD1 (6 bases). Deletions cut 7 bases from V and 1 base from J, with 10 bases between. Looked up from germline, CDR1 is LNHDA and CDR2 is SQIVND (reference sequence). The CDR3 has 13 amino acids. The CDR3 spells CASTQDRNTEAFF. CDR3 sequence (DNA): TGTGCCAGTACCCAGGACAGGAACACTGAAGCTTTCTTT.

The rearrangement joins TRBV4-3 to TRBJ2-1; 14 positions match TRBD2. The trim removed 2 bases at V and 6 bases at J, leaving 9 bases unmatched. This CDR3 comprises 18 residues. Germline CDR1 LGHNA, CDR2 YSLEER. The CDR3 is CASSQSGTSGSYPNEQFF. CDR3 nucleotide sequence: TGCGCCAGCAGCCAATCCGGGACTAGCGGGAGTTACCCCAATGAGCAGTTCTTC.

The V gene is TRBV6-5, the J gene TRBJ2-2; TRBD2 is a possible D gene (5 bases). This CDR3 has 13 residues. V shed 0 bases and J shed 6 bases, with 5 bases lying between them. CDR1 and CDR2 (germline): MNHEY, SVGAGI. CDR3 bases: TGTGCCAGCAGTTACTCGGAGGCCGGGGAGCTGTTTTTT. Protein product: CASSYSEAGELFF.

This clone has only one observation. The V and J genes are TRBV5-4 and TRBJ1-5, with D perhaps TRBD1 (5 bases). This CDR3 has 15 amino acids. The germline V gene encodes CDR1 SGHNT and CDR2 YYREEE (reference sequence). Trimming shortened V by 0 bases and J by 3 bases, and 10 bases separated the two germline ends. In nucleotides, the CDR3 is TGTGCCAGCAGCTTGGGGGGGACTGTCAATCAGCCCCAGCATTTT. Its protein product is CASSLGGTVNQPQHF.

This clone appeared a few times. The chain has TRBV5-1 and TRBJ2-5; TRBD2 aligns across 8 bases. CDR1 SGHRS and CDR2 YFSETQ come from the germline V gene. The CDR3 length is 17 residues. V was pared by 2 bases and J by 5 bases, with 14 bases of the junction left unmatched. The CDR3 nucleotides read TGCGCCAGCAGCTTCCAGACTCCCGGACTAGCAGGGGAGACCCAGTACTTC. It specifies CASSFQTPGLAGETQYF. The whole variable domain, filled in from reference TRBV5-1 and TRBJ2-5, reads KAGVTQTPRYLIKTRGQQVTLSCSPISGHRSVSWYQQTPGQGLQFLFEYFSETQRNKGNFPGRFSGRQFSNSRSEMNVSTLELGDSALYLCASSFQTPGLAGETQYFGPGTRLLVL.

The chain employs TRBV4-2 and TRBJ2-1; no clear D gene. The CDR3 covers 14 residues. The germline V gene has CDR1 LGHNA and CDR2 YNFKEQ. Trimming removed 0 bases from V and 8 bases from J, with 11 bases in between. Here the CDR3 reads CASSQDLQTDEQFF. The DNA of the CDR3 is TGTGCCAGCAGCCAAGATTTACAGACGGATGAGCAGTTCTTC.

The CDR3 loop reads CASSHVAGGSYNEQFF. The CDR3 bases are TGTGCCAGCAGCCATGTAGCGGGAGGTTCCTACAATGAGCAGTTCTTC. The chain combines TRBV4-2 with TRBJ2-1; TRBD2 agrees at 10 bases. Germline assignment: CDR1 LGHNA and CDR2 YNFKEQ. Losses at the gene ends were 3 bases for V and 1 base for J; bases not matched to a gene: 3. There are 16 residues in the CDR3.

The chain uses TRBV19 and TRBJ1-1; D remains unclear. Germline V gene lookup returns CDR1 LNHDA and CDR2 SQIVND (reference sequence). CDR3 length: 13 amino acids. The V and J ends lost 3 bases and 2 bases respectively, with 7 bases between them. CDR3 nucleotides: TGTGCCAGTAGTATCAAGCCTAACACTGAAGCTTTCTTT. Protein sequence: CASSIKPNTEAFF.

The chain employs TRBV19 and TRBJ1-1; 10 bases align to TRBD1. Germline V gene sequence: CDR1 LNHDA, CDR2 SQIVND (reference sequence). CDR3 length: 17 residues. Germline trimming cut 5 bases from V and 3 bases from J; bases unmatched to any gene: 12. This CDR3 reads CASSSGTGVRVDTEAFF. The DNA of the CDR3 is TGTGCCAGTAGTTCCGGGACAGGGGTTCGCGTGGACACTGAAGCTTTCTTT.

This chain uses TRBV5-6 with TRBJ2-1; D remains ambiguous. Trimming left V 0 bases short and J 0 bases short, with 7 bases between. CDR1 and CDR2 from the germline V gene are SGHDT and YYEEEE. CDR3 size: 15 residues. The DNA for the CDR3 is TGTGCCAGCAGCTTGGGTGATAGCTCCTACAATGAGCAGTTCTTC. It encodes CASSLGDSSYNEQFF.

The J gene is TRBJ1-6, the V gene TRBV30; D possibly corresponds to TRBD1 (6 bases). This CDR3 has 13 amino acids. Deletions cut 4 bases from V and 9 bases from J, with 13 bases between. The V gene's germline CDR1 is GTSNPN and CDR2 SVGIG (reference sequence). The CDR3 protein is CAWKGQHSSPLHF. The CDR3 DNA is TGTGCCTGGAAAGGACAGCATAGTTCACCCCTCCACTTT.

The chain has TRBV28 and TRBJ2-3, with TRBD1 as a possible D gene (6 bases). Trimming pared 5 bases from V and 5 bases from J, leaving 11 bases between. The CDR3 length is 13 residues. The germline V gene has CDR1 MDHEN and CDR2 SYDVKM. The CDR3 loop is CASSTDSRDTQYF. CDR3 nucleotide sequence: TGTGCCAGCAGTACGGACAGTAGAGATACGCAGTATTTT.

This clone turned up a few times. The chain links TRBV11-3 to TRBJ1-1, with TRBD1 as a possible D gene (5 bases). The CDR3 length is 13 residues. Germline-derived CDR1 and CDR2 are SGHNT and YENEEA. Trimming cost V 1 base and J 4 bases, with 7 bases left between them. CDR3 in amino acids: CASSLAGGTEAFF. CDR3 in DNA: TGTGCCAGCAGCTTAGCGGGGGGCACTGAAGCTTTCTTT. Combining the CDR3 with reference TRBV11-3 and TRBJ1-1 gives the whole variable domain EAGVVQSPRYKIIEKKQPVAFWCNPISGHNTLYWYLQNLGQGPELLIRYENEEAVDDSQLPKDRFSAERLKGVDSTLKIQPAELGDSAVYLCASSLAGGTEAFFGQGTRLTVV.

The chain has TRBV5-8 and TRBJ1-1, with D possibly TRBD1 on 5 matching bases. V was cut by 3 bases and J by 1 base, with 13 bases left in between. The V gene's germline CDR1 is SGHTS and CDR2 YDEGEE. This CDR3 region has 15 residues. CDR3 loop: CASSSGRSSNTEAFF. The DNA of the CDR3 is TGTGCCAGCAGCTCAGGGAGGTCGTCGAACACTGAAGCTTTCTTT.